This is a list of T cell receptor beta chains from one sample in a study of immune characterization of retroperitoneal liposarcoma. One entry per CDR3 protein results from TCRdb running MiXCR on the PCR reads. The data hold 10,000 or so distinct CDR3 sequences, with roughly 25% observed a single time. The sequenced sample consisted of tumor tissue. The source is a female donor with retroperitoneal liposarcoma. CDR3s include the opening cysteine and the closing phenylalanine or tryptophan. D genes are given only for firm matches. Clone size, where shown, is once, few, many, or a class for clones that have expanded.

d_call	v_call	j_call	clone_size	cdr3_aa	cdr3_nt
.	TRBV24-1	TRBJ2-1	.	CATSEVGGGEQFF	TGTGCCACCAGTGAAGTCGGTGGGGGCGAGCAGTTCTTC
.	TRBV10-1	TRBJ2-1	few	CASSDGREQFF	TGCGCCAGCAGTGACGGCCGGGAGCAGTTCTTC
.	TRBV6-1	TRBJ2-5	.	CATGVFETQYF	TGTGCCACAGGGGTGTTCGAGACCCAGTACTTC
TRBD1	TRBV6-1	TRBJ2-7	many	CASSERMLGQGVNNEQYF	TGTGCCAGCAGTGAGCGAATGTTAGGACAGGGTGTCAACAATGAGCAGTACTTC
.	TRBV7-2	TRBJ2-1	medium-sized	CASSRDGHYEQFF	TGTGCCAGCAGTCGGGACGGTCACTACGAGCAGTTCTTC
.	TRBV6-5	TRBJ2-7	few	CASSYDPGRRYEQYF	TGTGCCAGCAGTTACGACCCGGGACGGCGCTACGAGCAGTACTTC
.	TRBV5-6	TRBJ2-1	few	CASSSSLHSSYNEQFF	TGTGCCAGCAGCTCCTCCCTTCACAGCTCCTACAATGAGCAGTTCTTC
.	TRBV6-1	TRBJ1-4	many	CASNRVEYEKLFF	TGTGCCAGCAACAGGGTAGAGTATGAAAAACTGTTTTTT
.	TRBV18	TRBJ2-5	.	CASSPGGGEETQYF	TGTGCCAGCTCACCAGGGGGCGGTGAGGAGACCCAGTACTTC
.	TRBV6-1	TRBJ1-2	.	CASSEIGPLNYGYTF	TGTGCCAGCAGTGAAATAGGGCCCCTGAACTATGGCTACACCTTC
.	TRBV6-1	TRBJ2-1	once	CASVGGGDSSYEQFF	TGTGCCTCGGTGGGGGGGGGGGACAGCTCCTACGAGCAGTTCTTC
.	TRBV27	TRBJ2-1	few	CASSLPPANSYNEQFF	TGTGCCAGCAGTTTACCACCCGCCAACTCCTACAATGAGCAGTTCTTC
TRBD1	TRBV6-1	TRBJ2-5	many	CASTQPEETGKETQYF	TGTGCCAGCACCCAACCCGAAGAGACAGGGAAAGAGACCCAGTACTTC
.	TRBV6-1	TRBJ2-2	medium-sized	CASSEAGGDRELFF	TGTGCCAGCAGTGAAGCGGGAGGGGACAGGGAGCTGTTTTTT
TRBD1	TRBV12-3/TRBV12-4	TRBJ2-7	many	CASSPTSYQGASEQYF	TGTGCCAGCAGTCCCACCTCTTATCAGGGGGCCAGCGAGCAGTACTTC
TRBD1	TRBV6-8	TRBJ2-3	.	CASSYGDRGQTVTQYF	TGTGCCAGCAGTTACGGAGACAGGGGGCAAACAGTTACGCAGTATTTT
.	TRBV6-1	TRBJ2-1	.	CASTVLKNSYNEQFF	TGTGCCAGCACCGTCTTAAAAAACTCCTACAATGAGCAGTTCTTC
.	TRBV11-1	TRBJ2-1	.	CATGISYNEQFF	TGTGCAACAGGGATCTCCTACAATGAGCAGTTCTTC
TRBD1	TRBV6-5	TRBJ2-1	few	CASSYGTGIQETQFF	TGTGCCAGCAGTTACGGGACAGGGATACAAGAGACCCAGTTCTTC
TRBD2	TRBV10-3	TRBJ2-7	few	CATKPSSGRPGYEQYF	TGTGCCACCAAACCTTCTAGCGGGAGGCCAGGTTACGAGCAGTACTTC
.	TRBV7-8	TRBJ2-4	.	CASSLHTDSTFF	TGTGCCAGCAGCTTACATACCGACAGCACGTTCTTC
.	TRBV6-4	TRBJ2-6	.	CASSESGDSHSGANVLTF	TGTGCCAGCAGTGAGTCGGGGGACAGCCACTCTGGGGCCAACGTCCTGACTTTC
.	TRBV6-1	TRBJ2-1	medium-sized	CASRVHGYNEQFF	TGTGCCAGCAGAGTACATGGATACAATGAGCAGTTCTTC
TRBD2	TRBV6-1	TRBJ2-1	many	CASSGGLAGLYNEQFF	TGTGCCAGCAGTGGGGGACTAGCGGGTTTGTACAATGAGCAGTTCTTC
.	TRBV6-1	TRBJ2-7	few	CASSLKGGDEQYF	TGTGCCAGCAGTCTCAAGGGGGGAGACGAGCAGTACTTC
.	TRBV27	TRBJ2-4	.	CASSLRAFYFWVQYF	TGTGCCAGCAGTTTAAGGGCGTTCTACTTTTGGGTGCAGTACTTC
TRBD1	TRBV12-3/TRBV12-4	TRBJ2-1	medium-sized	CATTFGTGVSYEQFF	TGTGCCACCACCTTTGGGACAGGGGTATCTTATGAGCAGTTCTTC
TRBD2	TRBV11-3	TRBJ2-1	many	CASSLGTSGSNEQFF	TGTGCCAGCAGCTTAGGTACTAGCGGGAGCAATGAGCAGTTCTTC
TRBD2	TRBV6-1	TRBJ2-2	medium-sized	CASSARGGGTGELFF	TGTGCCAGCAGTGCCCGGGGGGGCGGCACCGGGGAGCTGTTTTTT
.	TRBV12-3/TRBV12-4	TRBJ2-7	medium-sized	CASSLPTGSSYEQYF	TGTGCCAGCAGTCTCCCGACAGGAAGCTCCTACGAGCAGTACTTC
TRBD1	TRBV7-2	TRBJ1-5	many	CASSPTGGNQPQHF	TGTGCCAGCAGCCCGACAGGGGGGAATCAGCCCCAGCATTTT
TRBD2	TRBV7-2	TRBJ2-1	medium-sized	CASSLGLAGIEQFF	TGTGCCAGCAGCCTGGGACTAGCGGGGATCGAGCAGTTCTTC
.	TRBV11-3	TRBJ2-7	few	CASSLEGSYEQYF	TGTGCCAGCAGCTTAGAGGGTTCCTACGAGCAGTACTTC
.	TRBV27	TRBJ2-2	once	CASKGTPNTGELFF	TGTGCCAGCAAGGGGACTCCGAACACCGGGGAGCTGTTTTTT
.	TRBV7-6	TRBJ2-7	medium-sized	CASSLASGLDEQYF	TGTGCCAGCAGCTTAGCGTCCGGGTTGGACGAGCAGTACTTC
.	TRBV6-1	TRBJ2-7	few	CASNLLRASRGNEQYF	TGTGCCAGCAACCTCCTCCGGGCTAGCAGGGGCAATGAGCAGTACTTC
TRBD1	TRBV6-1	TRBJ1-2	.	CASRAQGAAAYGYTF	TGTGCCAGCAGGGCCCAGGGGGCTGCGGCCTATGGCTACACCTTC
TRBD1	TRBV6-1	TRBJ1-6	medium-sized	CASSEATNIQGARNSPLHF	TGTGCCAGCAGTGAAGCCACCAATATACAGGGGGCGCGTAATTCACCCCTCCACTTT
.	TRBV12-3/TRBV12-4	TRBJ2-1	many	CASSPGRGVSYEQFF	TGTGCCAGCAGTCCCGGCAGGGGGGTATCCTACGAGCAGTTCTTC
.	TRBV11-2	TRBJ2-1	few	CASSLNPQETQFF	TGTGCCAGCAGCCTCAATCCTCAAGAGACCCAGTTCTTC
TRBD2	TRBV6-1	TRBJ2-3	.	CASSPLAGGRTDTQYF	TGTGCCAGCAGTCCACTAGCGGGGGGGAGGACAGATACGCAGTATTTT
.	TRBV7-6	TRBJ2-1	.	CASSPPLDTYEQFF	TGTGCCAGCAGCCCCCCACTAGATACCTACGAGCAGTTCTTC
.	TRBV27	TRBJ2-2	.	CASSQNTGELFF	TGTGCCAGCAGTCAAAACACCGGGGAGCTGTTTTTT
.	TRBV6-1	TRBJ1-5	.	CASSENTNQPQHF	TGTGCCAGCAGTGAGAATACGAATCAGCCCCAGCATTTT
.	TRBV6-1	TRBJ1-6	few	CASNLWGDNSPLHF	TGTGCCAGTAACCTGTGGGGAGATAATTCACCCCTCCACTTT
TRBD1	TRBV12-3/TRBV12-4	TRBJ2-5	few	CASSSPGTGLSETQYF	TGTGCCAGCAGTTCGCCAGGGACAGGTCTTTCAGAGACCCAGTACTTC
TRBD2	TRBV7-3	TRBJ2-1	many	CASSSTSAGGGRYEQFF	TGTGCCAGCAGCTCGACGTCAGCGGGAGGGGGACGTTATGAGCAGTTCTTC
.	TRBV6-1	TRBJ1-5	many	CASSEVAGTNQPQHF	TGTGCCAGCAGTGAAGTGGCAGGCACCAATCAGCCCCAGCATTTT
.	TRBV6-4	TRBJ1-1	few	CASSDKGGTEAFF	TGTGCCAGCAGTGACAAGGGAGGCACTGAAGCTTTCTTT
TRBD1	TRBV6-6	TRBJ2-3	medium-sized	CASSYYRGFNSRFTDTQYF	TGTGCCAGCAGTTACTACAGGGGGTTTAATTCTCGTTTCACAGATACGCAGTATTTT
.	TRBV12-3/TRBV12-4	TRBJ2-7	medium-sized	CASSLGDSASSYNEQYF	TGTGCCAGCAGTTTAGGGGATAGCGCCAGCTCCTACAATGAGCAGTACTTC
.	TRBV11-1	TRBJ2-1	many	CASSPRDQETQFF	TGTGCCAGCAGTCCCCGGGATCAAGAGACCCAGTTCTTC
.	TRBV12-5	TRBJ2-6	many	CASGFLAGTGRTGANVLTF	TGTGCTAGTGGTTTCCTCGCCGGGACGGGGAGAACTGGGGCCAACGTCCTGACTTTC
TRBD2	TRBV12-3/TRBV12-4	TRBJ2-2	few	CASSPGTSGGAGELFF	TGTGCCAGCAGTCCCGGGACTAGCGGGGGGGCGGGGGAGCTGTTTTTT